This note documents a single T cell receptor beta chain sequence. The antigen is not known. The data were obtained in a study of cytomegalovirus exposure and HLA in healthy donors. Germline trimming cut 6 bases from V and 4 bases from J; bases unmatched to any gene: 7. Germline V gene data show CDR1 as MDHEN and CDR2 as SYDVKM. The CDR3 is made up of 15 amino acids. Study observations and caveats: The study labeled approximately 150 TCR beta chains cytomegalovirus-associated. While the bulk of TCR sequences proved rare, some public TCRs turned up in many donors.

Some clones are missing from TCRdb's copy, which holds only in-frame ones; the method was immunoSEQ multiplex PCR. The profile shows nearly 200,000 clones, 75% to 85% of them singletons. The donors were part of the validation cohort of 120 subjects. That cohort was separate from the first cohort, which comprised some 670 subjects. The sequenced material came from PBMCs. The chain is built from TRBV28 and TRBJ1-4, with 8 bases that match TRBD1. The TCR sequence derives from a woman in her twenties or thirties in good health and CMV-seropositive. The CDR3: CASRVTGGNNEKLFF. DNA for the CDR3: TGTGCCAGCAGGGTAACAGGGGGTAATAATGAAAAACTGTTTTTT.